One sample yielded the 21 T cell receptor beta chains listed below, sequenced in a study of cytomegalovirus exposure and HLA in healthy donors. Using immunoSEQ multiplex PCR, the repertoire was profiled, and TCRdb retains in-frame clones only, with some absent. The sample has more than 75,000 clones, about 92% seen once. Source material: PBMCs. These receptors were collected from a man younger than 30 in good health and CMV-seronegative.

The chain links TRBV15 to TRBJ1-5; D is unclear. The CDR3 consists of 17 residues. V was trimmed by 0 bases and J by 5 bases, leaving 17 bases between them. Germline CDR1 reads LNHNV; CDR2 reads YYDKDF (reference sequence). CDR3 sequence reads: CATSRDHPLLAHQPQHF. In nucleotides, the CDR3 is TGTGCCACCAGCAGAGATCACCCCCTCTTAGCCCATCAGCCCCAGCATTTT. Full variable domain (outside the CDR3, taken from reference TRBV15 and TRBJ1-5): DAMVIQNPRYQVTQFGKPVTLSCSQTLNHNVMYWYQQKSSQAPKLLFHYYDKDFNNEADTPDNFQSRRPNTSFCFLDIRSPGLGDTAMYLCATSRDHPLLAHQPQHFGDGTRLSIL.

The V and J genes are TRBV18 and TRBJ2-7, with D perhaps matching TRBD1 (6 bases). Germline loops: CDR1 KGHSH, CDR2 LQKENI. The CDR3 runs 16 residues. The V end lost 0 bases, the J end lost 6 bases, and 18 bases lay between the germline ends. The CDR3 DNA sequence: TGTGCCAGCTCACCACCGAGGCAGGGGCGGATCGGCGAGCAGTACTTC. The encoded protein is CASSPPRQGRIGEQYF. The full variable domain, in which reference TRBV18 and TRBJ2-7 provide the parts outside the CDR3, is NAGVMQNPRHLVRRRGQEARLRCSPMKGHSHVYWYRQLPEEGLKFMVYLQKENIIDESGMPKERFSAEFPKEGPSILRIQQVVRGDSAAYFCASSPPRQGRIGEQYFGPGTRLTVT.

CDR3 nucleotides: TGCGCCAGCAGCCTACGCCAGCGGGGGGGCCCCGGGGAGCTGTTTTTT. Translation gives CASSLRQRGGPGELFF. This chain connects TRBV4-1 to TRBJ2-2; TRBD2 matches 10 bases. This CDR3 region has 16 residues. CDR1 MGHRA and CDR2 YSYEKL come from the germline V gene. The V and J ends lost 4 bases and 6 bases, in that order; junction bases with no gene match: 8.

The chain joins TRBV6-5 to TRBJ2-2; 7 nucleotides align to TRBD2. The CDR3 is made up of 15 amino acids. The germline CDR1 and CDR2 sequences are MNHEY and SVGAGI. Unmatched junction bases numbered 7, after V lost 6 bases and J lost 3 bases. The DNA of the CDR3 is TGTGCCAGCAGGGGGGGGGACGGTGACACCGGGGAGCTGTTTTTT. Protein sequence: CASRGGDGDTGELFF.

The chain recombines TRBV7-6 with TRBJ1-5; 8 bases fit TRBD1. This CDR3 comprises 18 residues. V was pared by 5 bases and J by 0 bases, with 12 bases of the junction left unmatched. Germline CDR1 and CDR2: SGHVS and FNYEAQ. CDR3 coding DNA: TGTGCCAGCAGCGGCAGGGGGCGAGGAGAGAATAGCAATCAGCCCCAGCATTTT. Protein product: CASSGRGRGENSNQPQHF.

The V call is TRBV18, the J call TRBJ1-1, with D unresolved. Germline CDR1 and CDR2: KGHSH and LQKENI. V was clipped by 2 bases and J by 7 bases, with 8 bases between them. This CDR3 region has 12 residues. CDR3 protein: CASSPAYGEAFF. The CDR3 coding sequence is TGTGCCAGCTCACCAGCCTACGGTGAAGCTTTCTTT.

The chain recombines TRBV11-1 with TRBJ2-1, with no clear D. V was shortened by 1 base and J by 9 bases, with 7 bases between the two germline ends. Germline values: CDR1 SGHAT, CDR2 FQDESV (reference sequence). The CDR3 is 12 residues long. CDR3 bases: TGTGCCAGCAGCTTAGTTTCTAGTGAGCAGTTCTTC. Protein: CASSLVSSEQFF.

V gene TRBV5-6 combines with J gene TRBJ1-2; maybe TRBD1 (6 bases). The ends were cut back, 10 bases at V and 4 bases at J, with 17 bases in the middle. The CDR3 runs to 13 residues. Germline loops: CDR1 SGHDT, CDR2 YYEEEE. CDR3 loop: CAGSYRALYGYTF. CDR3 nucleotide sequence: TGTGCCGGTTCATACAGGGCTCTCTATGGCTACACCTTC. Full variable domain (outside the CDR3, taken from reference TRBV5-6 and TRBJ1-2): DAGVTQSPTHLIKTRGQQVTLRCSPKSGHDTVSWYQQALGQGPQFIFQYYEEEERQRGNFPDRFSGHQFPNYSSELNVNALLLGDSALYLCAGSYRALYGYTFGSGTRLTVV.

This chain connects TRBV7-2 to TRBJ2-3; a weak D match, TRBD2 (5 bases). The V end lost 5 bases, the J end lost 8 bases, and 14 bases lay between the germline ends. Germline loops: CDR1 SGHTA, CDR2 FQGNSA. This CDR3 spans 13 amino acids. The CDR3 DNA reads TGTGCCAGCAGCCCCCGGACTCCGTTTACGCAGTATTTT. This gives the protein CASSPRTPFTQYF.

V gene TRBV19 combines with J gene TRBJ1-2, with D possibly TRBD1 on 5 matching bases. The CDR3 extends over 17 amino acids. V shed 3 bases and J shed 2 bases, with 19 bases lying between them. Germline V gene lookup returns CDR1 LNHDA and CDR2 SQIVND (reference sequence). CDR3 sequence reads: CASSMWATGSRNYGYTF. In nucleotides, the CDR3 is TGTGCCAGTAGTATGTGGGCCACAGGCAGCAGGAACTATGGCTACACCTTC.

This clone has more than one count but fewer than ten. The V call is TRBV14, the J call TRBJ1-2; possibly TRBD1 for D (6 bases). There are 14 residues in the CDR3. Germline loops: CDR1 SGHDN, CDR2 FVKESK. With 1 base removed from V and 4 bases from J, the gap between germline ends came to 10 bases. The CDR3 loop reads CASSQVRQAYGYTF. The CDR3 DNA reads TGTGCCAGCAGCCAAGTCCGACAGGCCTATGGCTACACCTTC.

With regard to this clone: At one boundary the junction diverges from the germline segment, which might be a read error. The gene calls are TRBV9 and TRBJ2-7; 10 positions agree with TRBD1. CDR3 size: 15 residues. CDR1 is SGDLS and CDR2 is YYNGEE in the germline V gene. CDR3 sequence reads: CASSGKTGGSHEQYF. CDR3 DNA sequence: TGTGCCAGCAGCGGGAAGACAGGGGGCTCCCACGAGCAGTACTTC.

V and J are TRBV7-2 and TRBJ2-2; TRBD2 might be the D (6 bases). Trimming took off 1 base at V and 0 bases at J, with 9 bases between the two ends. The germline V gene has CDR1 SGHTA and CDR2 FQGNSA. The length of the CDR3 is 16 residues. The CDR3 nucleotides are TGTGCCAGCAGCTTAGAGGGCGGGGCGAACACCGGGGAGCTGTTTTTT. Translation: CASSLEGGANTGELFF.

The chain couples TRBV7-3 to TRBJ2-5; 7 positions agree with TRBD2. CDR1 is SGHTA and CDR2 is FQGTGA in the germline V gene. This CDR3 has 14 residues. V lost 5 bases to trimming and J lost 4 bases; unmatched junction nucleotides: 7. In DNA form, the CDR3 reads TGTGCCAGCAGCCCCGGGGGGTGGTCAGAGACCCAGTACTTC. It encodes CASSPGGWSETQYF.

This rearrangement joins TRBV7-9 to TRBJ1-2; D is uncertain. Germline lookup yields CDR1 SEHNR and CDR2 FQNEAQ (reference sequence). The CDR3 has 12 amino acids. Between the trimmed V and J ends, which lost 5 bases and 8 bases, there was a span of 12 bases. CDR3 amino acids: CASSQQLKGYTF. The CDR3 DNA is TGTGCCAGCAGCCAACAATTGAAGGGCTACACCTTC.

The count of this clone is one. In DNA form, the CDR3 reads TGTGCCAGCAGAACACCGACAGGGCACGAGCAGTACTTC. Translation gives CASRTPTGHEQYF. The chain couples TRBV6-5 to TRBJ2-5, with 7 bases matching TRBD1. Matching the DNA end better, TRBJ2-7 makes the J call doubtful. This CDR3 is 13 amino acids long. Germline V gene sequence: CDR1 MNHEY, CDR2 SVGAGI.

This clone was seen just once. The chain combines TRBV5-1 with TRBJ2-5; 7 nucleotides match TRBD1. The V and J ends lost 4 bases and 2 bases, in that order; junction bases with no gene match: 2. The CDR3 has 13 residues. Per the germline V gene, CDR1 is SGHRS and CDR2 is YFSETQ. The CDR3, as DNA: TGCGCCAGCAGCATGGACAGGCAAGAGACCCAGTACTTC. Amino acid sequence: CASSMDRQETQYF.

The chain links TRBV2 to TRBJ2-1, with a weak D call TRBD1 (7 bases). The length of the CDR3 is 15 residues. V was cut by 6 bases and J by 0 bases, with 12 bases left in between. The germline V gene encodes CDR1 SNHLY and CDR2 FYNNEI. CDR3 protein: CASREGQSSYNEQFF. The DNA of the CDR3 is TGTGCCAGCAGGGAGGGACAGAGCTCCTACAATGAGCAGTTCTTC.

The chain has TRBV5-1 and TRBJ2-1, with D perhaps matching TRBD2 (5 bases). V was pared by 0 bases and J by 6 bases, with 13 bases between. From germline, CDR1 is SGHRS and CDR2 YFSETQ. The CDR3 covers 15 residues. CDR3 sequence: CASSLAAGGPNEQFF. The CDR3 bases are TGCGCCAGCAGCTTGGCGGCGGGTGGTCCCAATGAGCAGTTCTTC.

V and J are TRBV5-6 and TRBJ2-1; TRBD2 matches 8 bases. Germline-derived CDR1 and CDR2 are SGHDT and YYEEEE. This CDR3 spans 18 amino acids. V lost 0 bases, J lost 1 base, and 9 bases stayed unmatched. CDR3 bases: TGTGCCAGCAGCTTGGCAGCGCTAGCGGGCCCATCCTACAATGAGCAGTTCTTC. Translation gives CASSLAALAGPSYNEQFF.

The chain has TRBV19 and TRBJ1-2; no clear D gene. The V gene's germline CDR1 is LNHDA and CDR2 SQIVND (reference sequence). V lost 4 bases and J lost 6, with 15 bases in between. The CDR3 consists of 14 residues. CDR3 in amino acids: CASSTARGLDGYTF. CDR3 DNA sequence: TGTGCCAGTAGTACCGCCCGCGGGTTGGATGGCTACACCTTC.